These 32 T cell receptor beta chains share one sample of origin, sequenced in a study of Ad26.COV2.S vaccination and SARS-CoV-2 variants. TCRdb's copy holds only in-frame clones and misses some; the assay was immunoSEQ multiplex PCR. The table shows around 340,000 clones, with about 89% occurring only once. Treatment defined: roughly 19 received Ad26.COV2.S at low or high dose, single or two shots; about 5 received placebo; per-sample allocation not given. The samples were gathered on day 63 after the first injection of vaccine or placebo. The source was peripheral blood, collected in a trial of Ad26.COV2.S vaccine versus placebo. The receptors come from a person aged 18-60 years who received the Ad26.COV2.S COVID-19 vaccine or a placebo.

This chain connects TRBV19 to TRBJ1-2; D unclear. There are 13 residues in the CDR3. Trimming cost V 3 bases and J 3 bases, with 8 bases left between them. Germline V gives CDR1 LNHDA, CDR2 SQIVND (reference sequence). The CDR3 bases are TGTGCCAGTAGTATTACAGCATACTATGGCTACACCTTC. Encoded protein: CASSITAYYGYTF.

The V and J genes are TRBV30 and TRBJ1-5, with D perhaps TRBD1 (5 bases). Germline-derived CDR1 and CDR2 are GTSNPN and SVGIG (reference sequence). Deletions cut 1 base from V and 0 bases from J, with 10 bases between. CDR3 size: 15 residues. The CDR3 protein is CAWSAGFSSNQPQHF. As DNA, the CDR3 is TGTGCCTGGAGTGCAGGGTTTTCTAGCAATCAGCCCCAGCATTTT.

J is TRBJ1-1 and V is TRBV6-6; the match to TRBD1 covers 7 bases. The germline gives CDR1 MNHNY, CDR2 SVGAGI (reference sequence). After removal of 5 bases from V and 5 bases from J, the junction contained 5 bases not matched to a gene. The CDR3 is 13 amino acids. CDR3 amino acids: CASSDRARTEAFF. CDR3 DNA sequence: TGTGCCAGCAGTGACAGGGCTAGGACTGAAGCTTTCTTT.

The CDR3 coding sequence is TGTGCCAGCTCACTCGAAGATCAGCCCCAGCATTTT. Its translation is CASSLEDQPQHF. The chain links TRBV18 to TRBJ1-5, with no clear D. This CDR3 has 12 residues. The V end lost 4 bases, the J end lost 5 bases, and 6 bases lay between the germline ends. Germline V gene sequence: CDR1 KGHSH, CDR2 LQKENI.

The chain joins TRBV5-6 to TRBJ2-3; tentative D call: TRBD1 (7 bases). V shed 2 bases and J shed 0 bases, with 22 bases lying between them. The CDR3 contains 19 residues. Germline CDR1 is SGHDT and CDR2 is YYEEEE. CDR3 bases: TGTGCCAGCAGCTTAGATGGACAGGCTAGCGCTCATAGCACAGATACGCAGTATTTT. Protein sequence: CASSLDGQASAHSTDTQYF.

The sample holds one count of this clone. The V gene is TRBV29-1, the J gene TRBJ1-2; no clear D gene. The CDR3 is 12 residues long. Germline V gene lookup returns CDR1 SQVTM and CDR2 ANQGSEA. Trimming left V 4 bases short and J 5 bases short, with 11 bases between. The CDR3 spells CSVGGNPYGYTF. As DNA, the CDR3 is TGCAGCGTTGGAGGAAACCCATATGGCTACACCTTC.

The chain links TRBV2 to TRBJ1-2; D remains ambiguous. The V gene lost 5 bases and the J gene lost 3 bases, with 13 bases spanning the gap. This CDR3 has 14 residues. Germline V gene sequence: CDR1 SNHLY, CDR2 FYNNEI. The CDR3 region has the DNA TGTGCCAGCAGTTTCGGACGGAGCCACTATGGCTACACCTTC. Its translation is CASSFGRSHYGYTF.

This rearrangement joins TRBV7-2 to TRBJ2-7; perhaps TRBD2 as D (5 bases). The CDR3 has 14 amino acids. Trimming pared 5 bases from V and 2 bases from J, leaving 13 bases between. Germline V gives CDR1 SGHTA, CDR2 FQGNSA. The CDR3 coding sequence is TGTGCCAGCAGCCCAGCCTACGGGGCCTACGAGCAGTACTTC. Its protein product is CASSPAYGAYEQYF.

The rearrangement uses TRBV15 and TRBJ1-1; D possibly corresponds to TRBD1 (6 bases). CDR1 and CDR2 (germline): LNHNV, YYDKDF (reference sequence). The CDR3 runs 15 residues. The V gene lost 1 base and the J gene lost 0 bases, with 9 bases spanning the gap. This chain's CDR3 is CATSRGGAVNTEAFF. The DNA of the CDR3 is TGTGCCACCAGCAGAGGGGGGGCAGTGAACACTGAAGCTTTCTTT.

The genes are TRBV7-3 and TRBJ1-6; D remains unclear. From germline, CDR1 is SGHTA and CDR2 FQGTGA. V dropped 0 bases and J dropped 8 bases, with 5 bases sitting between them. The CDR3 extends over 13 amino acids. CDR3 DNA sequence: TGTGCCAGCAGCTTAACGTCGGATTCACCCCTCCACTTT. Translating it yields CASSLTSDSPLHF.

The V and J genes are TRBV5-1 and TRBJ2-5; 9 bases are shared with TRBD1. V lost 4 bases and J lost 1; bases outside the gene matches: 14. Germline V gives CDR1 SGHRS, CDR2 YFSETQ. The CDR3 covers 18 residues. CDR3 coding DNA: TGCGCCAGCAGCGCCCCCCCCCGAGGGACAGGGACCCAAGAGACCCAGTACTTC. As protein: CASSAPPRGTGTQETQYF. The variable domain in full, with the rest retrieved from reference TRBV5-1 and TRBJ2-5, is KAGVTQTPRYLIKTRGQQVTLSCSPISGHRSVSWYQQTPGQGLQFLFEYFSETQRNKGNFPGRFSGRQFSNSRSEMNVSTLELGDSALYLCASSAPPRGTGTQETQYFGPGTRLLVL.

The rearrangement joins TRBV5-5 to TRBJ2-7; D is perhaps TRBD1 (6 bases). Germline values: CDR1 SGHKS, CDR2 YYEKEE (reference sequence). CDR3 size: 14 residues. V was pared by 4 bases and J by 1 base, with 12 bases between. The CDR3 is CASSGEGHSYEQYF. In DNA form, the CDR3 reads TGTGCCAGCAGCGGTGAGGGACATTCCTACGAGCAGTACTTC.

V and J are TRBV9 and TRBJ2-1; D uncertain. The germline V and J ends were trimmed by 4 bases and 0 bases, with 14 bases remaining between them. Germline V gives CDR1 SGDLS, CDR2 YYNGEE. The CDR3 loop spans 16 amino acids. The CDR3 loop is CASSTSVSSSYNEQFF. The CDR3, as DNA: TGTGCCAGCAGCACTTCGGTGTCGAGCTCCTACAATGAGCAGTTCTTC.

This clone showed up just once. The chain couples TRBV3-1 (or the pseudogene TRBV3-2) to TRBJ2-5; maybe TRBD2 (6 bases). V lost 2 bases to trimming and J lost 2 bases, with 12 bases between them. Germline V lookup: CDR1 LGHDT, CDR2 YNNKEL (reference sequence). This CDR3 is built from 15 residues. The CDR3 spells CASSQLRGRQETQYF. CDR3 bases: TGTGCCAGCAGCCAATTGCGGGGTAGGCAAGAGACCCAGTACTTC.

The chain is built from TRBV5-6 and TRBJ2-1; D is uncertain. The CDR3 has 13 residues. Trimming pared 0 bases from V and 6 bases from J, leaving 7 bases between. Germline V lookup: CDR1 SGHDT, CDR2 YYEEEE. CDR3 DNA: TGTGCCAGCAGCTTGGGCAGATCCAATGAGCAGTTCTTC. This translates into CASSLGRSNEQFF. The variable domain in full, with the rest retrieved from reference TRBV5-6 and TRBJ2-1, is DAGVTQSPTHLIKTRGQQVTLRCSPKSGHDTVSWYQQALGQGPQFIFQYYEEEERQRGNFPDRFSGHQFPNYSSELNVNALLLGDSALYLCASSLGRSNEQFFGPGTRLTVL.

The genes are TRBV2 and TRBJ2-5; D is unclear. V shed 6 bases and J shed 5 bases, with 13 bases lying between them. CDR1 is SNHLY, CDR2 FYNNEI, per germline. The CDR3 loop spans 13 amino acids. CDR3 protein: CASRSTQVETQYF. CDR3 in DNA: TGTGCCAGCAGATCTACCCAGGTGGAGACCCAGTACTTC.

CDR3 loop: CASSLQNEKLFF. Written as DNA, the CDR3 is TGTGCCAGCAGCTTACAGAATGAAAAACTGTTTTTT. The chain links TRBV5-5 to TRBJ1-4, with D uncertain. CDR3 size: 12 residues. Between the trimmed V and J ends, which lost 2 bases and 5 bases, there was a span of 4 bases. CDR1 is SGHKS and CDR2 is YYEKEE in the germline V gene (reference sequence).

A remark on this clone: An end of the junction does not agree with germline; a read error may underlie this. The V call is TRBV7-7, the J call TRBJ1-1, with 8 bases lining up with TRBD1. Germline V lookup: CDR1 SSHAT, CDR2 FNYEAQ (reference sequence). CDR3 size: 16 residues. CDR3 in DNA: TGTGCTAGCAGCGCCCATGTGGACAGGGACTACACTGAAGCTTTCTTT. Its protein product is CASSAHVDRDYTEAFF.

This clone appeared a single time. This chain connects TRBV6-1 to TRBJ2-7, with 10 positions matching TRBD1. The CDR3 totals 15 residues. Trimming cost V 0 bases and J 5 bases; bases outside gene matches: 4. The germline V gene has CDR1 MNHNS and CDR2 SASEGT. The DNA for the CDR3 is TGTGCCAGCAGTGAAGCTGTGGGACAGGGGAACGAGCAGTACTTC. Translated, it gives CASSEAVGQGNEQYF.

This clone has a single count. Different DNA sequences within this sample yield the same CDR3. This CDR3 reads CASHDRVNEQYF. The CDR3 nucleotides are TGTGCCAGCCATGACAGGGTTAACGAGCAGTACTTC. The chain recombines TRBV2 with TRBJ2-7, with 7 bases identical to TRBD1. This CDR3 comprises 12 residues. The V gene's germline CDR1 is SNHLY and CDR2 FYNNEI. Trimming removed 8 bases from V and 5 bases from J; junction bases left unmatched: 6.

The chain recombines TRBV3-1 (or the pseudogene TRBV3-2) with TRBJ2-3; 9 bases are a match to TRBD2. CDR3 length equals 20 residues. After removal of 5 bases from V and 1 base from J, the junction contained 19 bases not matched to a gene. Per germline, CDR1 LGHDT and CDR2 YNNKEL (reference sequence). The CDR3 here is CASSTKASGAFRARTDTQYF. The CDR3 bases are TGTGCCAGCAGCACGAAGGCTAGCGGGGCGTTCCGAGCCCGCACAGATACGCAGTATTTT.

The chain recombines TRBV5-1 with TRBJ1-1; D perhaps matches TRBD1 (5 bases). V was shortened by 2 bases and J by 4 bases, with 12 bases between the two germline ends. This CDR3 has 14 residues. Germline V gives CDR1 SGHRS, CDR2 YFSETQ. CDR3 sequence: CASSLGESGTEAFF. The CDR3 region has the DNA TGCGCCAGCAGCTTAGGGGAGAGTGGCACTGAAGCTTTCTTT.

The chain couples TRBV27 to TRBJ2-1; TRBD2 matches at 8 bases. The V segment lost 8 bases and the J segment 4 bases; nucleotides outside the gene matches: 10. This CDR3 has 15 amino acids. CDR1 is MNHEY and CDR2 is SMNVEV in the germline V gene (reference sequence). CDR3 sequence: CASRTSGSPYNEQFF. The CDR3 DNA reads TGTGCCAGCCGGACCAGCGGGAGTCCTTACAATGAGCAGTTCTTC.

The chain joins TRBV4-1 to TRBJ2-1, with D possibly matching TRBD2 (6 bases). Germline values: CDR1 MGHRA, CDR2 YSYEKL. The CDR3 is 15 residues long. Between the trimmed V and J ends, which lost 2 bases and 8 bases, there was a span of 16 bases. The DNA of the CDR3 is TGCGCCAGCAGCCAACCCCGTTCTGGGAGGCATGAGCAGTTCTTC. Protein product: CASSQPRSGRHEQFF.

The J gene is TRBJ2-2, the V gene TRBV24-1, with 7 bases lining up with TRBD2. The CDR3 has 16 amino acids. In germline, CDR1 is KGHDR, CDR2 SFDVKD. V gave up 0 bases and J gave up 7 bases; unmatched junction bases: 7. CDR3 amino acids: CATSDLPAGEGGELFF. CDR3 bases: TGTGCCACCAGTGATTTGCCCGCGGGGGAGGGCGGGGAGCTGTTTTTT.

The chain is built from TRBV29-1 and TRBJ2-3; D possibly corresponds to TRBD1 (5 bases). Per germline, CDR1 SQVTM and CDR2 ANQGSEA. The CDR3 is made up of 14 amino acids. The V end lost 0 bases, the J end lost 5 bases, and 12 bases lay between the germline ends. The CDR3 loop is CSVEEGPMGDTQYF. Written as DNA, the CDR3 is TGCAGCGTTGAAGAGGGGCCTATGGGAGATACGCAGTATTTT.

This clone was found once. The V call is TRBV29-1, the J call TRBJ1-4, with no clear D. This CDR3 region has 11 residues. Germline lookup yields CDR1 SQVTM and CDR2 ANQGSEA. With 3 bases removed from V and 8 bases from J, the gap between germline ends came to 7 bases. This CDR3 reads CSVEKAEKLFF. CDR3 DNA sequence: TGCAGCGTTGAGAAGGCAGAAAAACTGTTTTTT.

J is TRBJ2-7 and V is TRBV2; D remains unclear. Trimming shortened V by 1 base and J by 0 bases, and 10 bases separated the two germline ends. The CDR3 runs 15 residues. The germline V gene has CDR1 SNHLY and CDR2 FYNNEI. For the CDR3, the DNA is TGTGCCAGCAGTGAAGGCACACTAACCTCCTACGAGCAGTACTTC. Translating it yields CASSEGTLTSYEQYF.

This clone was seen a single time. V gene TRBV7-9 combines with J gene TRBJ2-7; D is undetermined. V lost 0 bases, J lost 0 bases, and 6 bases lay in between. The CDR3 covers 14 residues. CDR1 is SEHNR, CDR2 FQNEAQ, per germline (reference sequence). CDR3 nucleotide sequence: TGTGCCAGCAGCTTAGCGTCACCCTCCTACGAGCAGTACTTC. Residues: CASSLASPSYEQYF.

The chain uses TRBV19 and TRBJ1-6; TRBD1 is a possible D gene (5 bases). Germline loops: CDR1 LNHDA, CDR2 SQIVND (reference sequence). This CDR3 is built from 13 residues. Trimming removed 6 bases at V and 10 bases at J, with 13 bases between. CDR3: CASSLTVESPLHF. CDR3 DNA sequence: TGTGCCAGTAGCCTGACAGTTGAATCACCCCTCCACTTT.

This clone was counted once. The CDR3 spells CASSLVGGQETQYF. CDR3 DNA sequence: TGTGCCAGCAGCTTAGTAGGGGGGCAAGAGACCCAGTACTTC. This chain connects TRBV11-2 to TRBJ2-5; D assignment may be TRBD1 or TRBD2 (6 bases each). CDR1 and CDR2 from the germline V gene are SGHAT and FQNNGV. This CDR3 has 14 amino acids. Trimming removed 1 base at V and 2 bases at J, with 8 bases between.

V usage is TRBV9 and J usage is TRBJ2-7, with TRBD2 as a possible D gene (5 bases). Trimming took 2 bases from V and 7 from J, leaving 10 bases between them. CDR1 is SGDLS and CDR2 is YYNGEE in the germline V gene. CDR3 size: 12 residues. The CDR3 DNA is TGTGCCAGCAGCGTGGACTTAGGTGAGCAGTACTTC. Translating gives CASSVDLGEQYF.